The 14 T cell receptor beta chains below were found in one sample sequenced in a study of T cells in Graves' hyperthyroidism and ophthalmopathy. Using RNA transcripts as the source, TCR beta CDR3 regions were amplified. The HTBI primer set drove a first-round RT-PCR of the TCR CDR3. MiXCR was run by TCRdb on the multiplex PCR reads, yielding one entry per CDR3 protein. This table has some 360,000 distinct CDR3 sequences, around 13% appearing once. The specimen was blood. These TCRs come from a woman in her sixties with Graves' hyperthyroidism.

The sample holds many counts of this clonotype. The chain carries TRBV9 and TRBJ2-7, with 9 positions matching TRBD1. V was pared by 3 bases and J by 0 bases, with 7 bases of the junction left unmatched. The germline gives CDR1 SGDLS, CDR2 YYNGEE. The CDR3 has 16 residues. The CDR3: CASSGRQGGSSYEQYF. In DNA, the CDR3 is TGTGCCAGCAGCGGACGACAGGGGGGGAGCTCCTACGAGCAGTACTTC.

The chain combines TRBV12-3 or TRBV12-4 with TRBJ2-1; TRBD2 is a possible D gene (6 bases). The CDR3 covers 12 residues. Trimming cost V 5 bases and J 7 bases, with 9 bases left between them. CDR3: CASSKGGNEQFF. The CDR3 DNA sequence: TGTGCCAGCAGTAAAGGAGGGAATGAGCAGTTCTTC.

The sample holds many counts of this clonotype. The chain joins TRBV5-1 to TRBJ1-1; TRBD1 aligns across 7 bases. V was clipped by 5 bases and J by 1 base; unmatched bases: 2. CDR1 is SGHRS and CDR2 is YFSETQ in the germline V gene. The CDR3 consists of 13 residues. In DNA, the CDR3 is TGCGCCAGCAGAGGACAGGAGAACACTGAAGCTTTCTTT. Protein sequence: CASRGQENTEAFF.

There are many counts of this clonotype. The CDR3 reads CSSWSSSGSSETQYF. DNA for the CDR3: TGCAGTTCGTGGTCGTCTAGCGGGAGTTCTGAGACCCAGTACTTC. V usage is TRBV20-1 and J usage is TRBJ2-5; 10 bases fit TRBD2. From germline, CDR1 is DFQATT and CDR2 SNEGSKA (reference sequence). The CDR3 runs 15 residues. With V trimmed by 8 bases and J by 5 bases, 14 bases remained unmatched.

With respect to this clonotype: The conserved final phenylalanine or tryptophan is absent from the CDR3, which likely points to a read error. The DNA of the CDR3 is TGCAGCGTTGAAAGCCCGGGGTGGAGGGAACCTAGCACAGATACGCAGTATCTT. It specifies CSVESPGWREPSTDTQYL. The chain has TRBV29-1 and TRBJ2-3, with D perhaps TRBD2 (6 bases). CDR3 size: 18 residues. Trimming stripped 2 bases from V and 0 bases from J, with 21 bases between. Looked up from germline, CDR1 is SQVTM and CDR2 is ANQGSEA.

This chain's CDR3 is CASSPPNRGVGGYTF. The CDR3 DNA follows: TGTGCCAGCTCACCACCCAACAGGGGGGTCGGTGGCTACACCTTC. The rearrangement links TRBV18 to TRBJ1-2, with TRBD1 identical over 8 bases. J gave up 7 bases and V 0 bases, and 7 bases lay outside the gene matches. The CDR3 is made up of 15 amino acids. Germline V gene sequence: CDR1 KGHSH, CDR2 LQKENI.

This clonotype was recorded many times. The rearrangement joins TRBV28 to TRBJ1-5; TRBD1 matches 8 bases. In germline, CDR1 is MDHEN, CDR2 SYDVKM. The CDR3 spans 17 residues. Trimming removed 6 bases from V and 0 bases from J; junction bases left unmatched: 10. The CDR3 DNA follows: TGTGCCAGCAGCCCCGCTAGGACAGGGTATAGCAATCAGCCCCAGCATTTT. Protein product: CASSPARTGYSNQPQHF.

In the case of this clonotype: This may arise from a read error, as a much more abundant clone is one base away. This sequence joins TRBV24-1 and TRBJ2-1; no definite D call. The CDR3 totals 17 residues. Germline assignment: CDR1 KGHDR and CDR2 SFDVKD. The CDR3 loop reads CVTSDLAGSDSYNEQFF. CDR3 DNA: TGTGTCACCAGTGATTTGGCCGGGTCCGACTCCTACAATGAGCAGTTCTTC.

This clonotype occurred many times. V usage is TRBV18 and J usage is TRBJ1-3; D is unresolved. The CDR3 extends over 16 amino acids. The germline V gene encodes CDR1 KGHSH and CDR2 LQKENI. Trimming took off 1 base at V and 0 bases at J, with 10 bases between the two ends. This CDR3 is CASSPRVDSSGNTIYF. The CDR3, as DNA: TGTGCCAGCTCACCACGAGTGGATAGCTCTGGAAACACCATATATTTT.

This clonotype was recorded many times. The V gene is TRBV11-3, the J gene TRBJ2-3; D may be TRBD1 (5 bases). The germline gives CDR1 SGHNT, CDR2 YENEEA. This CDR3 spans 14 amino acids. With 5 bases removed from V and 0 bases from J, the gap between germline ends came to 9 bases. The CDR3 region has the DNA TGTGCCAGCAGCCCACAGGAGAGCACAGATACGCAGTATTTT. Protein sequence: CASSPQESTDTQYF.

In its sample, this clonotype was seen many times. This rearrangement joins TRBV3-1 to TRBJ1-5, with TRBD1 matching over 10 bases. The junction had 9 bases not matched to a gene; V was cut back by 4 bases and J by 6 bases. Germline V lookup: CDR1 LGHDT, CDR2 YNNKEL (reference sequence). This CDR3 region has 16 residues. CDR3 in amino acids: CASSPTGGRGSQPQHF. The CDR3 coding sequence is TGTGCCAGCAGCCCGACAGGGGGCCGGGGTAGTCAGCCCCAGCATTTT.

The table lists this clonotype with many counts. CDR3 nucleotide sequence: TGTGCCAGCTCACCCACTAGCGGGAGGGCCCCCGAGCAGTACTTC. The encoded protein is CASSPTSGRAPEQYF. This chain connects TRBV18 to TRBJ2-7, with TRBD2 matching over 13 bases. From germline, CDR1 is KGHSH and CDR2 LQKENI. The CDR3 runs 15 residues. J was trimmed by 6 bases and V by 3 bases; bases with no gene match: 5. Full variable domain (missing parts from reference TRBV18 and TRBJ2-7): NAGVMQNPRHLVRRRGQEARLRCSPMKGHSHVYWYRQLPEEGLKFMVYLQKENIIDESGMPKERFSAEFPKEGPSILRIQQVVRGDSAAYFCASSPTSGRAPEQYFGPGTRLTVT.

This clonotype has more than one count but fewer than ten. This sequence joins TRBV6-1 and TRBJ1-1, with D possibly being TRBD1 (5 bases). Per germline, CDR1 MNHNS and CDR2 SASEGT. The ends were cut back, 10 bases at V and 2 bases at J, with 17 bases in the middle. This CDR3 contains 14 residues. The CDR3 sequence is CATGSTATNTEAFF. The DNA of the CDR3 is TGTGCCACCGGGTCGACAGCGACCAACACTGAAGCTTTCTTT.

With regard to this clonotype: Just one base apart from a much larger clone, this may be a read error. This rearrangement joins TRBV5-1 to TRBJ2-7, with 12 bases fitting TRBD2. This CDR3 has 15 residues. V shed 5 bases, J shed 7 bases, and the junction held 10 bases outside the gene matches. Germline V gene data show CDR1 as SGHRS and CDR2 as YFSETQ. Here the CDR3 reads CASRLGLAGTNEQYF. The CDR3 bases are TGCGCCAGCAGATTAGGACTAGCGGGAACTAATGAGCAGTACTTC.